This record concerns one TCR beta chain sequence. This sample was taken from a study of blood T cell repertoires in COVID-19. Study-level background: There were acute and convalescent COVID-19 samples, and they came from the United States, Italy and Spain.

CDR1 and CDR2 from the germline V gene are SGHTA and FQGTGA. This CDR3 spans 17 amino acids. V shed 1 base, J shed 2 bases, and the junction held 3 bases outside the gene matches. In terms of age and location, participants ranged from roughly 18 to 95 years and lived in fewer than 30 US areas. Participants' reported clinical history set cohort assignment. Assay: immunoSEQ multiplex PCR; the TCRdb copy retains only in-frame clones and omits some. The table shows more than 200,000 clones, with about nine tenths occurring only once. The J gene is TRBJ2-3, the V gene TRBV7-3; 13 nucleotides match TRBD2. The TCR comes from a woman aged 25 to 39 with acute COVID-19. Specimen: PBMCs or T cells enriched from blood (not recorded which). The CDR3 region has the DNA TGTGCCAGCAGCTTAATGGGGACTAGCGGGAACACAGATACGCAGTATTTT. Amino acid sequence: CASSLMGTSGNTDTQYF.